The 8 T cell receptor beta chains given below trace back to one sample, sequenced in a study of cytomegalovirus exposure and HLA in healthy donors. The primer mix had 60 Vbeta and 13 Jbeta primers. The repertoire was sequenced with immunoSEQ multiplex PCR; TCRdb's copy has only in-frame clones and lacks some. The data show under 200,000 clones, roughly 80% seen once. The sample comprised PBMCs. The receptors were sampled from a young woman in good health and CMV-seronegative.

As for this clone: A junction end diverges from the germline sequence, so it may reflect a read error. This sequence joins TRBV7-9 and TRBJ1-1; D is unclear. The germline V gene has CDR1 SEHNR and CDR2 FQNEAQ (reference sequence). The CDR3 extends over 13 amino acids. The CDR3 nucleotides are TGTTCCAGCAGCTCGAACATGAACACTGAAGCTTTCTTT. This translates into CSSSSNMNTEAFF.

The CDR3 reads CASSPGQGTTNEKLFF. The CDR3 nucleotides are TGTGCCAGCAGCCCCGGACAGGGTACAACTAATGAAAAACTGTTTTTT. The gene calls are TRBV7-2 and TRBJ1-4; 8 nucleotides match TRBD1. The CDR3 covers 16 residues. J was trimmed by 0 bases and V by 5 bases; bases with no gene match: 5. Germline V gives CDR1 SGHTA, CDR2 FQGNSA.

This clone has just one count. The chain uses TRBV10-1 and TRBJ2-1; the match to TRBD1 covers 7 bases. The CDR3 covers 16 residues. CDR1 is WNHNN, CDR2 SYGVQD, per germline (reference sequence). The V gene end was trimmed by 3 bases and the J gene end by 12 bases; junction bases not matched to a gene: 17. This CDR3 is CASSDHRDSNTGSQFF. The CDR3 coding sequence is TGCGCCAGCAGTGATCATCGGGACAGCAACACCGGTTCGCAGTTCTTC.

V is TRBV28 and J is TRBJ1-5; 8 bases align to TRBD1. The CDR3 is made up of 16 amino acids. The germline V gene has CDR1 MDHEN and CDR2 SYDVKM. Losses at the gene ends were 3 bases for V and 3 bases for J; bases not matched to a gene: 7. The CDR3 reads CASSFIGQGNNQPQHF. Here the CDR3 DNA reads TGTGCCAGCAGTTTTATCGGACAGGGAAACAATCAGCCCCAGCATTTT.

In this sample, this clone turned up once. The chain uses TRBV7-9 and TRBJ1-1, with D tentatively TRBD1 (6 bases). The V gene lost 7 bases and the J gene lost 5 bases, with 11 bases spanning the gap. Germline V gene lookup returns CDR1 SEHNR and CDR2 FQNEAQ (reference sequence). CDR3 length: 12 amino acids. The CDR3 protein is CASNRAGTEAFF. The CDR3 DNA follows: TGTGCCAGCAACAGGGCGGGTACTGAAGCTTTCTTT. The complete variable domain, with remaining parts taken from reference TRBV7-9 and TRBJ1-1, reads DTGVSQNPRHKITKRGQNVTFRCDPISEHNRLYWYRQTLGQGPEFLTYFQNEAQLEKSRLLSDRFSAERPKGSFSTLEIQRTEQGDSAMYLCASNRAGTEAFFGQGTRLTVV.

CDR3 residues: CASRPTGPLTYEQYF. CDR3 sequence (DNA): TGTGCCAGCAGACCGACAGGGCCCCTTACCTACGAGCAGTACTTC. The chain couples TRBV14 to TRBJ2-7; 7 bases align to TRBD1. The germline V gene encodes CDR1 SGHDN and CDR2 FVKESK. The V and J ends lost 6 bases and 2 bases, in that order; junction bases with no gene match: 10. This CDR3 is 15 amino acids long.

The rearrangement joins TRBV5-8 to TRBJ2-3, with 9 nucleotides matching TRBD2. V shed 4 bases and J 5 bases; nucleotides not matched to a gene: 11. This CDR3 is built from 16 residues. Looked up from germline, CDR1 is SGHTS and CDR2 is YDEGEE. The CDR3 reads CASSVFTAGGVDTQYF. Written as DNA, the CDR3 is TGTGCCAGCAGCGTCTTCACAGCGGGAGGAGTAGATACGCAGTATTTT.

The genes are TRBV7-2 and TRBJ2-5; D remains unclear. Judging by the DNA end, TRBJ2-7 fits better; the J call may be wrong. The germline CDR1 and CDR2 sequences are SGHTA and FQGNSA. The CDR3 is 12 amino acids. CDR3 region: CASSATSYEQYF. The DNA for the CDR3 is TGTGCCAGCAGCGCGACTTCCTACGAGCAGTACTTC.